These T cell receptor beta chains were read from a single sample in a study of blood T cell repertoires in COVID-19. TCRdb's copy holds only in-frame clones and misses some; the assay was immunoSEQ multiplex PCR. The data show roughly 70,000 clones, with roughly 90% seen just once and about 6.5% held by the top ten. Material: peripheral blood. These receptor sequences come from an elderly man with COVID-19, enrolled during active disease. The CDR3 runs from the conserved cysteine through the conserved F or W.

j_gene	v_gene	CDR3aa
TRBJ2-1	TRBV4-1	CASSLLGQGGNNEQFF
TRBJ2-3	TRBV25-1	CASSGGGPRTDTQYF
TRBJ1-1	TRBV29-1	CSVVGQGISEAFF
TRBJ2-1	TRBV15	CATSSASGGHNEQFF
TRBJ1-1	TRBV20-1	CSANLGRAFF
TRBJ1-5	TRBV5-1	CASSPTGNSNQPQHF
TRBJ1-1	TRBV5-1	CASSGDTANTEAFF
TRBJ2-4	TRBV2	CASTRTRGIVKNIQYF
TRBJ2-4	TRBV28	CASSLSSGGLKNIQYF
TRBJ2-1	TRBV3-1/TRBV3-2	CASSQNDRYNEQFF
TRBJ1-6	TRBV19	CASSEDGGGSPLHF
TRBJ2-1	TRBV7-9	CASSSRQGSYNEQFF
TRBJ1-3	TRBV5-1	CASSQSPIGGGGNTIYF
TRBJ1-4	TRBV18	CASSPGDGEKLFF
TRBJ2-7	TRBV5-1	CASSLTGEITYEQYF
TRBJ1-6	TRBV6-5	CASQRGQSNSPLHF
TRBJ2-5	TRBV6-5	CASSLTGLYQETQYF
TRBJ2-2	TRBV18	CASSPGLAGVTGELFF
TRBJ1-5	TRBV6-1	CASSESGISNQPQHF
TRBJ2-3	TRBV7-8	CASTNVGGGRVDTQYF
TRBJ2-3	TRBV5-1	CASSLTSGGLTVTQYF
TRBJ1-4	TRBV5-5	CASSSTGEKLFF
TRBJ2-7	TRBV7-8	CASSIRVEQYF
TRBJ1-2	TRBV25-1	CASSEYRDRDGYTF
TRBJ1-5	TRBV9	CASSVGPGGQPQHF
TRBJ1-6	TRBV2	CASTRDREDSPLHF
TRBJ2-3	TRBV12-3/TRBV12-4	CASAVSTDTQYF
TRBJ1-2	TRBV28	CASSFLNYGYTF
TRBJ2-2	TRBV5-1	CASSMEETTSTGELFF
TRBJ2-1	TRBV18	CASSPQQGLTYNEQFF
TRBJ2-5	TRBV7-3	CASSLVQRETQYF